What follows is one T cell receptor beta chain and its context. The data are from a study of blood T cell repertoires in COVID-19. The ends were cut back, 0 bases at V and 5 bases at J, with 16 bases in the middle. This CDR3 has 16 amino acids. The V gene's germline CDR1 is MGHRA and CDR2 YSYEKL. Per the original data handling: It was from reference gene primer amplification that nucleated cell counts were estimated. Measured with immunoSEQ multiplex PCR; TCRdb has only the in-frame clones, and not every one. Clone size and V and J calls were adopted from that table, with D and trimming inferred from the DNA. The profile covers approximately 480,000 clones, with about 90% appearing a single time and 0.65% to 0.9% taken by the ten largest.

The TCR sequence derives from a woman aged 18-29 years who had recovered from COVID-19. Sequences were obtained from PBMCs or T cells enriched from blood (not recorded which). The rearrangement links TRBV4-1 to TRBJ1-1, with D possibly matching TRBD1 (5 bases). The CDR3 nucleotides read TGCGCCAGCAGCCAAGATGTCAACAGGCCTGGAACTGAAGCTTTCTTT. Encoded protein: CASSQDVNRPGTEAFF.